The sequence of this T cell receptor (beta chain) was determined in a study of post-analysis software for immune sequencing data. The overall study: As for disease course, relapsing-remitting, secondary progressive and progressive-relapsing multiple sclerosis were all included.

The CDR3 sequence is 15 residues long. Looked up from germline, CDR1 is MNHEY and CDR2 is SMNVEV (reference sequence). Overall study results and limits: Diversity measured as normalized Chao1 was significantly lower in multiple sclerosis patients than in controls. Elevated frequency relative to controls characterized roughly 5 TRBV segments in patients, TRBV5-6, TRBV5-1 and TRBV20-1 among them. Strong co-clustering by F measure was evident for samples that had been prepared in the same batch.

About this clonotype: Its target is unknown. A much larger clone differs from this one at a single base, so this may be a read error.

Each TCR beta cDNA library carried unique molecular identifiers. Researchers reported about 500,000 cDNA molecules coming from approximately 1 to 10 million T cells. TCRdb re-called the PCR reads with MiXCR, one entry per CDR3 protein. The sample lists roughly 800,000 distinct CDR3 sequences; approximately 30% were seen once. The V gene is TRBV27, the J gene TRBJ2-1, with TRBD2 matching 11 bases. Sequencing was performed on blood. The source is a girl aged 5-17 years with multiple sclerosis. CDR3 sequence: CTSSRGTSGNNEQFF. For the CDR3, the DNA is TGTACCAGCAGTCGGGGGACTAGCGGAAACAATGAGCAGTTCTTC.